This entry lists 9 T cell receptor beta chains sequenced from one sample in a study of spatial heterogeneity in lung cancer (dated by TCRdb to the late 2010s). The method was 5' RACE. These reads were obtained on a NextSeq 500. TCRdb applied fastp at Q25 and MiXCR to the public reads, then kept only in-frame beta chains. Identical CDR3 proteins give one entry, which carries the most common genes and DNA. For this sample the table gives over 5,000 distinct CDR3 sequences, of which around 3.2% were detected only once. The ten most abundant clones make up roughly 24% of the sample. The meaning of the sample's time point label: sample taken at primary tumor resection. The material was normal lung tissue next to the tumor, obtained at surgery. Receptors originate from a male donor with early-stage non-small cell lung cancer.

This clonotype was seen many times. V usage is TRBV6-1 and J usage is TRBJ1-3; D ambiguous. Germline CDR1 MNHNS, CDR2 SASEGT. The CDR3 is 17 residues long. Trimming took 1 base from V and 0 from J, leaving 13 bases between them. The CDR3 DNA reads as TGTGCCAGCAGTGAAGTGGTGGGATCGCGCTCTGGAAACACCATATATTTT. Protein sequence: CASSEVVGSRSGNTIYF.

The table lists this clonotype with many counts. V usage is TRBV27 and J usage is TRBJ1-5; tentatively, D is TRBD1 (5 bases). Germline values: CDR1 MNHEY, CDR2 SMNVEV (reference sequence). The V end was cut by 5 bases, the J end by 4 bases, with 9 bases between. The CDR3 length is 13 residues. The CDR3 DNA follows: TGTGCCAGCAGTGTGACAGAAAATCAGCCCCAGCATTTT. It translates to CASSVTENQPQHF.

Within the sample, this clonotype is medium-sized. The genes are TRBV2 and TRBJ1-3, with 8 nucleotides matching TRBD1. There are 14 residues in the CDR3. J lost 7 bases, V lost 6 bases, and 8 bases had no gene match. Germline CDR1 reads SNHLY; CDR2 reads FYNNEI. This CDR3 is CASSLDRVKNTIYF. The CDR3 region has the DNA TGTGCCAGCAGCCTGGACAGGGTCAAGAACACCATATATTTT.

On this clonotype itself: A much larger clone differs by one base, so this may be a read error. This chain connects TRBV7-9 to TRBJ1-4; TRBD1 aligns across 7 bases. The CDR3 spans 15 residues. V was clipped by 4 bases and J by 7 bases; unmatched bases: 9. Germline loops: CDR1 SEHNR, CDR2 FQNEAQ (reference sequence). Here the CDR3 reads CASSYLLNRGEKLFF. In DNA form, the CDR3 reads TGTGCCAGCAGCTACCTTTTGAACAGGGGTGAAAAACTGTTTTTT.

This clonotype has at least ten counts. V and J are TRBV7-3 and TRBJ2-1, with 12 positions matching TRBD2. With V trimmed by 6 bases and J by 7 bases, 4 bases remained unmatched. The CDR3 covers 14 residues. CDR1 and CDR2 from the germline V gene are SGHTA and FQGTGA. The CDR3 spells CASSDGLAGNEQFF. The CDR3, as DNA: TGTGCCAGCAGTGACGGACTAGCGGGGAATGAGCAGTTCTTC.

This clonotype was counted ten times or more. The chain joins TRBV6-1 to TRBJ2-7, with TRBD1 identical over 7 bases. Per germline, CDR1 MNHNS and CDR2 SASEGT. This CDR3 has 15 amino acids. V shed 6 bases and J 5 bases; nucleotides not matched to a gene: 13. For the CDR3, the DNA is TGTGCCAGCAGCCGTAGGACAGGCCAAGGGGACGAGCAGTACGTC. Residues: CASSRRTGQGDEQYV.

By sample fraction, this clonotype is medium-sized. This chain connects TRBV20-1 to TRBJ2-5; TRBD2 aligns across 7 bases. V lost 4 bases to trimming and J lost 2 bases; unmatched junction nucleotides: 7. The CDR3 is 14 amino acids. Germline CDR1 reads DFQATT; CDR2 reads SNEGSKA (reference sequence). The CDR3 bases are TGCAGTGCTACCCAAGCGGGGAGTCAAGAGACCCAGTACTTC. Its protein product is CSATQAGSQETQYF.

This clonotype appeared many times. This chain connects TRBV5-1 to TRBJ2-3; D unresolved. The CDR3 is made up of 14 amino acids. V was clipped by 3 bases and J by 2 bases, with 10 bases between them. The germline V gene has CDR1 SGHRS and CDR2 YFSETQ. CDR3 residues: CASSSEGSTDTQYF. For the CDR3, the DNA is TGCGCCAGCAGCTCCGAAGGATCCACAGATACGCAGTATTTT. The full variable domain, in which reference TRBV5-1 and TRBJ2-3 provide the parts outside the CDR3, is KAGVTQTPRYLIKTRGQQVTLSCSPISGHRSVSWYQQTPGQGLQFLFEYFSETQRNKGNFPGRFSGRQFSNSRSEMNVSTLELGDSALYLCASSSEGSTDTQYFGPGTRLTVL.

This clonotype is classed as medium-sized. The V call is TRBV11-2, the J call TRBJ1-4; D remains ambiguous. CDR3 length equals 16 residues. Trimming pared 4 bases from V and 0 bases from J, leaving 12 bases between. The germline V gene has CDR1 SGHAT and CDR2 FQNNGV. CDR3 nucleotide sequence: TGTGCCAGCAGCTACGACGGGATGGCAACTAATGAAAAACTGTTTTTT. This sequence encodes CASSYDGMATNEKLFF.